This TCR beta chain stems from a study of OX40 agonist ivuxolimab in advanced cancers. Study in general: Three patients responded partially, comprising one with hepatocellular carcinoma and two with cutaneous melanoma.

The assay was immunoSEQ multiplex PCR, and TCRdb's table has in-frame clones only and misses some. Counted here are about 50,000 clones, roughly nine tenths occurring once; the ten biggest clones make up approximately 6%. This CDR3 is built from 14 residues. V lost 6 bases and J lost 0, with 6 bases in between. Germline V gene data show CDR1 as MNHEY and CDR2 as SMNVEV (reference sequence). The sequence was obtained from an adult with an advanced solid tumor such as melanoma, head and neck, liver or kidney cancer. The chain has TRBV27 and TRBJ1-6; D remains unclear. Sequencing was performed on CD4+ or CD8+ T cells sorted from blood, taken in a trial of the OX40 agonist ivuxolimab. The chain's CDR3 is CASSPSSYNSPLHF. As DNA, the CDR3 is TGTGCCAGCAGCCCCAGCTCCTATAATTCACCCCTCCACTTT.